This is a list of T cell receptor beta chains from one sample in a study of T-cell memory formation after mild COVID-19. TCRdb reprocessed the 5' RACE reads via MiXCR and lists one record per CDR3 protein. The sample comprises roughly 320,000 distinct CDR3 sequences, around 27% of which are singletons, and about 13% rests with the top ten. Sequencing used PBMCs or a T cell subset sorted from them (not recorded which). The origin of the receptors is an adult woman who had mild COVID-19 (a few samples of this study predate the infection). Cell type and time point are not known. Each CDR3 is given with its conserved first and last residue. Fields, in order: D gene, CDR3 length, clone size, J gene, V gene, CDR3 protein, CDR3 DNA. D genes are given only for firm matches. Clone sizes are given selectively: once, few, many, or a class where the clone is expanded.

>NA|17|NA|TRBJ2-3|TRBV4-2
CASSQEEDSGLTDTQYF
TGTGCCAGCAGCCAAGAGGAGGATAGCGGACTCACAGATACGCAGTATTTT
>TRBD1|13|NA|TRBJ1-2|TRBV6-5
CASSWTGAYGYTF
TGTGCCAGCAGCTGGACAGGCGCCTATGGCTACACCTTC
>NA|19|NA|TRBJ1-2|TRBV6-5
CASSYAGGGEHTSNYGYTF
TGTGCCAGCAGTTACGCCGGCGGCGGGGAGCATACCTCTAACTATGGCTACACCTTC
>TRBD2|16|NA|TRBJ2-3|TRBV24-1
CATSDRTSGYTDTQYF
TGTGCCACCAGTGACCGGACTAGCGGATACACAGATACGCAGTATTTT
>TRBD2|16|NA|TRBJ2-3|TRBV6-5
CASRCELARGTDTQYF
TGTGCCAGCAGGTGCGAACTAGCGAGAGGCACAGATACGCAGTATTTT
>TRBD1|16|once|TRBJ2-7|TRBV4-2
CASSQVITGESYEQYF
TGTGCCAGCAGCCAAGTCATTACAGGGGAGTCCTACGAGCAGTACTTC
>TRBD1|14|NA|TRBJ2-3|TRBV12-5
CASGPGQGPDTQYF
TGTGCTAGTGGTCCCGGACAGGGGCCAGATACGCAGTATTTT
>NA|15|few|TRBJ2-1|TRBV7-2
CASSQDGTSVNEQFF
TGTGCCAGCAGCCAGGACGGGACGTCTGTCAATGAGCAGTTCTTC
>TRBD2|15|NA|TRBJ2-5|TRBV5-1
CASSLSGGAQVTQYF
TGCGCCAGCAGCTTAAGCGGGGGCGCACAGGTGACCCAGTACTTC
>NA|13|NA|TRBJ2-5|TRBV5-4
CASSLGRWETQYF
TGTGCCAGCAGCCTTGGACGGTGGGAGACCCAGTACTTC
>NA|13|NA|TRBJ2-7|TRBV24-1
CATSDLIEGEQYF
TGTGCCACCAGTGATTTAATCGAGGGCGAGCAGTACTTC
>TRBD2|17|NA|TRBJ2-3|TRBV4-1
CASSHPLAGGTTDTQYF
TGCGCCAGCAGCCACCCACTAGCGGGGGGGACAACAGATACGCAGTATTTT
>NA|16|few|TRBJ2-1|TRBV5-1
CASRPPRGGPYNEQFF
TGCGCCAGCAGACCCCCACGGGGAGGTCCCTACAATGAGCAGTTCTTC
>NA|13|few|TRBJ2-1|TRBV7-8
CASKQDRNNEQFF
TGTGCCAGCAAACAGGACAGAAACAATGAGCAGTTCTTC
>NA|15|NA|TRBJ2-7|TRBV12-3/TRBV12-4
CASSPDFAGGMMEYF
TGTGCCAGCAGTCCCGATTTCGCAGGGGGGATGATGGAGTACTTC
>NA|12|NA|TRBJ2-5|TRBV15
CATSRVGETQYF
TGTGCCACCAGCAGAGTCGGAGAGACCCAGTACTTC
>NA|15|few|TRBJ1-2|TRBV7-9
CASSLASDGNYGYTF
TGTGCCAGCAGCTTAGCCTCTGACGGGAACTATGGCTACACCTTC